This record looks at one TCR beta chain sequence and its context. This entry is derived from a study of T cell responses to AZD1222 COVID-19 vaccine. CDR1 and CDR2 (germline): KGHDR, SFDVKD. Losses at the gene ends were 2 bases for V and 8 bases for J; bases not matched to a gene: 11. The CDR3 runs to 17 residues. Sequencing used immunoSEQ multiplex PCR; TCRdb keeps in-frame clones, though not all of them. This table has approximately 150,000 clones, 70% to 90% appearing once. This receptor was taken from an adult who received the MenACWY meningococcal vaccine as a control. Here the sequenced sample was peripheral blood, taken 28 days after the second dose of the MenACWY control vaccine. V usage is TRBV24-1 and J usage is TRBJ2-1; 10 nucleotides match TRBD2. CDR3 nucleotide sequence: TGTGCCACCAGTGATTCCCAACTAGCGGGGCGAAGGTATGAGCAGTTCTTC. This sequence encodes CATSDSQLAGRRYEQFF.